The 7 T cell receptor beta chains given below trace back to one sample, sequenced in a study of regulatory T cells in long-lasting Graves disease. iRepertoire HTBI primers and Arm-PCR of CDR3 regions built TCR beta libraries. Via MiXCR, TCRdb re-called the multiplex PCR reads, giving one row per CDR3 protein. The sample gives roughly 500,000 distinct CDR3 sequences, around 12% of which show up once; 7.5% to 9% is in the top ten. Time point given: newly diagnosed GD, antithyroid drugs for less than 3 months. The TCR library was prepared using RNA isolated from PBMCs. A further study also used this sample, focusing on T cells in Graves' hyperthyroidism and ophthalmopathy.

Sequenced here: peripheral blood mononuclear cells (PBMCs), sampled at new diagnosis, from a patient treated with antithyroid drugs. The receptors derive from a woman aged 25 to 45 with Graves disease.

A few counts support this clonotype. The chain carries TRBV5-1 and TRBJ2-6; 7 positions match TRBD1. The CDR3 is 17 amino acids. V lost 2 bases to trimming and J lost 3 bases; unmatched junction nucleotides: 8. The germline V gene encodes CDR1 SGHRS and CDR2 YFSETQ. This CDR3 is CASSFPDRVVGANVLTF. The CDR3 DNA reads as TGCGCCAGCAGCTTCCCTGACAGGGTGGTTGGGGCCAACGTCCTGACTTTC.

This clonotype was counted a few times. The V and J genes are TRBV6-4 and TRBJ2-1; possible D gene TRBD1, 6 bases. V shed 2 bases and J shed 9 bases, with 17 bases lying between them. Per the germline V gene, CDR1 is MRHNA and CDR2 is SNTAGT. The CDR3 consists of 15 residues. The CDR3 protein is CASSDGAGVGSEQFF. CDR3 sequence (DNA): TGTGCCAGCAGTGACGGGGCAGGGGTGGGCAGTGAGCAGTTCTTC.

The table lists this clonotype with a few counts. This sequence joins TRBV7-2 and TRBJ2-1; TRBD2 might be the D (6 bases). The CDR3 is made up of 16 amino acids. V lost 5 bases to trimming and J lost 6 bases, with 20 bases between them. Germline V gene lookup returns CDR1 SGHTA and CDR2 FQGNSA. CDR3 region: CASSLNRRAGGNEQFF. CDR3 DNA sequence: TGTGCCAGCAGCCTAAACAGGAGGGCCGGTGGCAATGAGCAGTTCTTC.

The chain couples TRBV29-1 to TRBJ1-2; maybe TRBD1 (5 bases). The CDR3 is made up of 11 amino acids. Per germline, CDR1 SQVTM and CDR2 ANQGSEA. V was clipped by 7 bases and J by 4 bases, with 10 bases between them. The CDR3 spells CSAVGGYGYTF. As DNA, the CDR3 is TGCAGCGCCGTCGGGGGCTATGGCTACACCTTC.

This clonotype was detected only a few times. This chain joins TRBV5-1 and TRBJ2-2, with 7 bases aligning to TRBD1. V shed 3 bases and J 7 bases; nucleotides not matched to a gene: 12. The CDR3 runs to 16 residues. Germline V lookup: CDR1 SGHRS, CDR2 YFSETQ. CDR3 sequence reads: CASSSSGGSRDGELFF. The DNA for the CDR3 is TGCGCCAGCAGCTCGTCAGGGGGAAGTCGGGACGGGGAGCTGTTTTTT. Combining the CDR3 with reference TRBV5-1 and TRBJ2-2 gives the whole variable domain KAGVTQTPRYLIKTRGQQVTLSCSPISGHRSVSWYQQTPGQGLQFLFEYFSETQRNKGNFPGRFSGRQFSNSRSEMNVSTLELGDSALYLCASSSSGGSRDGELFFGEGSRLTVL.

In this sample, this clonotype turned up many times. The chain has TRBV18 and TRBJ1-1; D gene unclear. The CDR3 extends over 13 amino acids. Trimming cost V 2 bases and J 3 bases, with 7 bases left between them. Germline lookup yields CDR1 KGHSH and CDR2 LQKENI. The CDR3 here is CASSPWADTEAFF. The DNA of the CDR3 is TGTGCCAGCTCACCATGGGCGGACACTGAAGCTTTCTTT. The full variable domain, with the rest looked up from reference TRBV18 and TRBJ1-1, is NAGVMQNPRHLVRRRGQEARLRCSPMKGHSHVYWYRQLPEEGLKFMVYLQKENIIDESGMPKERFSAEFPKEGPSILRIQQVVRGDSAAYFCASSPWADTEAFFGQGTRLTVV.

This clonotype was observed at least ten times. The chain has TRBV5-1 and TRBJ2-2; 7 bases match TRBD1. V lost 2 bases, J lost 1 base, and 5 bases stayed unmatched. Germline values: CDR1 SGHRS, CDR2 YFSETQ. The CDR3 runs 16 residues. In nucleotides, the CDR3 is TGCGCCAGCAGCTTCTACCGGGACAGGAACACCGGGGAGCTGTTTTTT. Its translation is CASSFYRDRNTGELFF.